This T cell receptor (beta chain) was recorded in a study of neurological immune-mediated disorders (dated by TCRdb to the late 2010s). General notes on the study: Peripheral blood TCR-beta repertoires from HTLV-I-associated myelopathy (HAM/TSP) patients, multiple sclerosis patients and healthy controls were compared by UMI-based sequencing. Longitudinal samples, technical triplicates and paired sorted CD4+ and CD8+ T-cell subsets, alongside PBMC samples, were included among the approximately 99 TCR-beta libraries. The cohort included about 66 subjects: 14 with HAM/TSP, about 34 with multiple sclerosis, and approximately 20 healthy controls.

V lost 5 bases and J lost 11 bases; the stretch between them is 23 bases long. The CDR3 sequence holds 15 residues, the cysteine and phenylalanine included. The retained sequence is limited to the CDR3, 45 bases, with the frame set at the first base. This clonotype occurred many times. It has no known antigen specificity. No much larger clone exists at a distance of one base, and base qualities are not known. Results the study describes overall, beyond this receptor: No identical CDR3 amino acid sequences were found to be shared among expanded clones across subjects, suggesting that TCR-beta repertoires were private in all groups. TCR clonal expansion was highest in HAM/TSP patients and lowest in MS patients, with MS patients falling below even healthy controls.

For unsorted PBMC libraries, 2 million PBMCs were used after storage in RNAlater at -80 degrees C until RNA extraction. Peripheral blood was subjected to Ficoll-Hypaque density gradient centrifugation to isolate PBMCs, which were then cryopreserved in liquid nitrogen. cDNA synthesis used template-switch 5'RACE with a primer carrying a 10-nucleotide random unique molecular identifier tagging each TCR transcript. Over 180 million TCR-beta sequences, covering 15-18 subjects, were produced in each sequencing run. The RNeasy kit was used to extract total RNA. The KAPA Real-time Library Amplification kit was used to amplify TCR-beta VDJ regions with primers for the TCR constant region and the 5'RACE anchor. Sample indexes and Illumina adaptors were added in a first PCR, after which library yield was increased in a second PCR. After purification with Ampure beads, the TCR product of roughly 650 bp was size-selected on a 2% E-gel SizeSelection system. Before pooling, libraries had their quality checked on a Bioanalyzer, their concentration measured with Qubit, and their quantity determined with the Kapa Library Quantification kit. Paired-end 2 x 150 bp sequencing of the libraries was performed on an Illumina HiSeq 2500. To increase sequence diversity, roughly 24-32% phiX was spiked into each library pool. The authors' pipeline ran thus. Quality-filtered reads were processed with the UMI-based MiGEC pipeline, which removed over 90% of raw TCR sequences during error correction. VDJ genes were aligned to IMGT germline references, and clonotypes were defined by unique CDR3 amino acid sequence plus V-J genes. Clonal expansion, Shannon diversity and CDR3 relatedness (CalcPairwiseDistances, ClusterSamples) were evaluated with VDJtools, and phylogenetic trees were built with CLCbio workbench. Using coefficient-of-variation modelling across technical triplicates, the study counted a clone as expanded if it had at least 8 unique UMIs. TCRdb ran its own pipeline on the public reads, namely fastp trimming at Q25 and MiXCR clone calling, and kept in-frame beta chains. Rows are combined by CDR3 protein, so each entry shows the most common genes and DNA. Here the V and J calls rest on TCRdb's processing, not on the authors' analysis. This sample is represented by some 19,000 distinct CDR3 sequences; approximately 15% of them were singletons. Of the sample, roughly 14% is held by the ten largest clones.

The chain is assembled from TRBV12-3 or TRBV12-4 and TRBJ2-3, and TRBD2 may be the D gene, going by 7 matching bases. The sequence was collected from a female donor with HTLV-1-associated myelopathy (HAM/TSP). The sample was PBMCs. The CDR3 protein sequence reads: CASSLLGLQIGGQYF. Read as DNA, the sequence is TGTGCCAGCAGTCTGTTGGGACTACAAATAGGGGGGCAGTATTTT.